The present T cell receptor beta chain was sequenced within a study of OX40 agonist ivuxolimab in advanced cancers. Turning to the overall study: The costimulatory receptor OX40 (CD134) was targeted by ivuxolimab, a fully human IgG2 agonistic monoclonal antibody. Intravenous ivuxolimab was administered to patients every 2 weeks at six dose levels: 0.01, 0.1, 0.3, 1.5, 3 and 10 mg/kg. Of the roughly 54 dose-escalation patients, hepatocellular carcinoma was present in roughly 19, melanoma in roughly 15, renal cell carcinoma in 9 and head and neck cancer in 9. The dose-escalation cohort was around 83% male with a mean age of about 58 years, ranging from roughly 20 to 85. Prior anti-PD-1, anti-PD-L1 or anti-CTLA-4 therapy was permitted, and approximately 39% of dose-escalation patients had received checkpoint inhibitors. Partial responses occurred in three dose-escalation patients, of whom one had hepatocellular carcinoma and two had cutaneous melanoma. Peripheral TCRbeta sequencing was intended to test whether TCR sequence diversity was altered and clonal T-cell expansion was caused by ivuxolimab. The paper describes the monotherapy dose-escalation part (N ≈ 49 patients) of the phase I trial of ivuxolimab.

Concerning this clone: Its binding antigen is unknown. No much larger clonotype is one base removed from it; base qualities were not supplied.

To sequence the TCRbeta CDR3 region, genomic DNA was isolated from the sorted cells. The immunoSEQ Assay was used to sequence the TCRbeta CDR3 regions. TCRdb retrieved this table from immuneACCESS and kept in-frame rearrangements only. Not all clones are present; in checked studies, unresolved V genes account for under half, and no reason is known for the remainder. Recorded for this sample are some 71,000 clones; roughly 84% of them occurred a single time. Together, the top ten hold around 0.77% of the sample. The trial excluded patients who had a history of autoimmune disease or were on systemic immunosuppression. In every dose cohort, peripheral blood was drawn for TCR sequencing at baseline, cycle 4 day 1, and cycle 7 day 1. The samples were taken from a phase I, first-in-human, multicenter, open-label dose-escalation trial of ivuxolimab. The trial enrolled adults with locally advanced or metastatic head and neck squamous cell, hepatocellular, melanoma or renal cell carcinoma. Before TCR sequencing, CD4+ and CD8+ T cells were separately sorted from peripheral blood.

Findings and caveats that apply to the study as a whole: Clonal expansion of both CD4+ and CD8+ blood T cells was observed from baseline to week 6 at doses 0.1 to 3.0 mg/kg. In partial responders in the 0.1-3.0 mg/kg groups, normalized peripheral clonal expansion was found to be among the lowest, especially among CD8+ T cells. Low levels of normalized T-cell clonal expansion were also shown by some nonresponding patients. After ivuxolimab, CD8+ T cells had more expanded clones than CD4+ T cells on average. The antigen specificity of the peripheral T cells that underwent clonal expansion was not determined.

The CDR3 sequence holds 16 residues, the cysteine and phenylalanine included. Just CDR3 DNA is preserved here, 48 bases in frame from base 1. CDR1 LNHDA and CDR2 SQIVND were looked up in the germline V gene (reference sequence). Here V drops 4 bases and J drops 2 bases, and the junction holds 5 bases not matched to any gene. Sequences were derived from CD4+ or CD8+ T cells sorted from blood, sampled in a trial of the OX40 agonist ivuxolimab. The rearrangement joined TRBV19 to TRBJ1-5, with 10 bases matching TRBD1. This TCR was sampled from an adult with an advanced solid tumor such as melanoma, head and neck, liver or kidney cancer. The CDR3: CASSTTGGGGNQPQHF. The sequenced DNA is TGTGCCAGTAGTACGACAGGGGGCGGAGGCAATCAGCCCCAGCATTTT.